Reported below is one T cell receptor beta chain. Its cognate antigen is unknown. Synthesis of TCR beta cDNA was carried out from about 500 ng total RNA with a constant-region primer. The TCR beta library was amplified through three nested multiplex PCR rounds in a modified ARM-PCR procedure. Two initial PCR rounds of about 9 cycles each paired TRBV1-TRBV30 forward primers with a C-beta reverse primer. MiXCR, run by TCRdb on the multiplex PCR reads, gives a single entry per CDR3 protein. In the table there are some 110,000 distinct CDR3 sequences, roughly three fifths of which are singletons. The data originate from a study of tumor-infiltrating lymphocytes in primary liver carcinoma. Study as a whole: The number of productive TCRbeta reads per sample ranged from roughly 3.65 to 8 million and was similar across tissue types.

Per germline, CDR1 SQVTM and CDR2 ANQGSEA. This CDR3 region has 12 residues. V lost 4 bases and J 4 bases, leaving 10 bases between the germline ends. Co-extracting RNA and DNA was done with about 18-33 mg of unsorted bulk tissue as input. Findings and limits, study-wide: Pairs comparing tumor with adjacent tissue or blood overlapped less than pairs drawn from tumor regions. Blood trailed tumors significantly in top-250-clone fraction (p = 0.039). Found in all five tumor regions were only about 7-24% of top clones.

The TCR was taken from an older woman with primary liver carcinoma and hepatitis B virus infection. Material: liver tumor tissue from sampling region 3. Indicated subset: tumor region T3, left-lateral pole. This chain connects TRBV29-1 to TRBJ1-1; D gene unclear. The CDR3, as DNA: TGCAGCGTTGTACAGTTGAGCACTGAAGCTTTCTTT. This translates into CSVVQLSTEAFF.